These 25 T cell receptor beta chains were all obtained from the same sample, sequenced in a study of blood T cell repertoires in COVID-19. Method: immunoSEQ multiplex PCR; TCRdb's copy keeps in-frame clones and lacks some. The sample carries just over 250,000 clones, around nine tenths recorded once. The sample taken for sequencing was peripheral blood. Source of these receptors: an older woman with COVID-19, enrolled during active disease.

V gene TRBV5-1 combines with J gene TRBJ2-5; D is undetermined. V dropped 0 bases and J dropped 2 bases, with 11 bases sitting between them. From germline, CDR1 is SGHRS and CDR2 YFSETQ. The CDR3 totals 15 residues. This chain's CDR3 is CASSLGVRVQETQYF. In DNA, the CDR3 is TGCGCCAGCAGCTTGGGGGTTCGGGTTCAAGAGACCCAGTACTTC.

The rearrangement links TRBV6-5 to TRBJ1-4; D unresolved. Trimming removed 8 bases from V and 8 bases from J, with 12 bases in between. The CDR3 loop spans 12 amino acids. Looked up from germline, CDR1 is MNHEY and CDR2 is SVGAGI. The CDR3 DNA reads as TGTGCCAGCCGCCGGGTTGGAGAAAAACTGTTTTTT. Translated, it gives CASRRVGEKLFF.

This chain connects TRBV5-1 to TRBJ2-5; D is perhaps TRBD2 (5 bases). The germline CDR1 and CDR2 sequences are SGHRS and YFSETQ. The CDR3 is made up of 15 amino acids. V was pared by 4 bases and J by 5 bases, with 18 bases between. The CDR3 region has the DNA TGCGCCAGCAGCCTCAGCGGAGGATTTCGGGAGACCCAGTACTTC. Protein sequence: CASSLSGGFRETQYF. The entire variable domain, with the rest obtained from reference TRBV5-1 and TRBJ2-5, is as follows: KAGVTQTPRYLIKTRGQQVTLSCSPISGHRSVSWYQQTPGQGLQFLFEYFSETQRNKGNFPGRFSGRQFSNSRSEMNVSTLELGDSALYLCASSLSGGFRETQYFGPGTRLLVL.

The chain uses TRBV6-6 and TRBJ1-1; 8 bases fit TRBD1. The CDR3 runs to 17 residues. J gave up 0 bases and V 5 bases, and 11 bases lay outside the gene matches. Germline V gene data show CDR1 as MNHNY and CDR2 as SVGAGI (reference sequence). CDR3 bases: TGTGCCAGCAGTCCGAGTAGAACAGGGGGGGTGAACACTGAAGCTTTCTTT. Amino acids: CASSPSRTGGVNTEAFF.

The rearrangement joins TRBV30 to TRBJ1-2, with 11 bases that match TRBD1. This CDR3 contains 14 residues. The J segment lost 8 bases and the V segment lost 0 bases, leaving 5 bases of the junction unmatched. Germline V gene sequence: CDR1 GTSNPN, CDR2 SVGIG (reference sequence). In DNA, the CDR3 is TGTGCCTGGAGTGTTCGGGGACAGGGGGAAGGCTACACCTTC. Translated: CAWSVRGQGEGYTF.

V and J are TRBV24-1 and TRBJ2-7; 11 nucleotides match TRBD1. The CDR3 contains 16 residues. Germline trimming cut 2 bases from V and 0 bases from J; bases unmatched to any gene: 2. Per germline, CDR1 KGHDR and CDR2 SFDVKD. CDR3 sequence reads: CATSDWGTGGSYEQYF. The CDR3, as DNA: TGTGCCACCAGTGATTGGGGGACAGGGGGCTCCTACGAGCAGTACTTC.

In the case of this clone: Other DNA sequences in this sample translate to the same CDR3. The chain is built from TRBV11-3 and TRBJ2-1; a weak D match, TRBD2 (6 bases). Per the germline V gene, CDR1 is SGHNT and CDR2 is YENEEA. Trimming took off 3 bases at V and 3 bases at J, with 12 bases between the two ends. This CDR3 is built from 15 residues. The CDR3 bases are TGTGCCAGCAGCTTGGACGGGAGTGGCTACAATGAGCAGTTCTTC. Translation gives CASSLDGSGYNEQFF.

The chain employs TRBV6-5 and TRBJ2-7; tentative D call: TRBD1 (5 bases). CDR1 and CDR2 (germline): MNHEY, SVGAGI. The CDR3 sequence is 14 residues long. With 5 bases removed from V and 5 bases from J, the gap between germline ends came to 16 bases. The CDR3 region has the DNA TGTGCCAGCAGTCAACATTCTACAGGTGACGAGCAGTACTTC. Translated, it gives CASSQHSTGDEQYF.

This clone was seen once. The CDR3 nucleotides are TGTGCCAGCAGCCAAAAACAGGGAGTGGCTTTCTTT. Amino acid sequence: CASSQKQGVAFF. J is TRBJ1-1 and V is TRBV3-1 (or the pseudogene TRBV3-2), with D perhaps TRBD1 (6 bases). The CDR3 is made up of 12 amino acids. Trimming removed 2 bases at V and 11 bases at J, with 12 bases between. CDR1 and CDR2 (germline): LGHDT, YNNKEL (reference sequence).

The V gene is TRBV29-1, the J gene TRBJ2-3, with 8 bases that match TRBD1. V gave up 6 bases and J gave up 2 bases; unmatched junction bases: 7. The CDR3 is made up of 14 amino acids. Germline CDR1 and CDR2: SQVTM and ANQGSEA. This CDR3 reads CSVKQGDLTDTQYF. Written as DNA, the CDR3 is TGCAGCGTCAAACAGGGGGACCTCACAGATACGCAGTATTTT.

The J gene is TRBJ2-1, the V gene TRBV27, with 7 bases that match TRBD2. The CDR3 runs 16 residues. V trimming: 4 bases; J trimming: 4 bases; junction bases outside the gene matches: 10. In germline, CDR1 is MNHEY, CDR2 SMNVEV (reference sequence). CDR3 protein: CASSSLAGVQYNEQFF. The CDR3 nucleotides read TGTGCCAGCAGTTCTTTGGCGGGAGTGCAGTACAATGAGCAGTTCTTC.

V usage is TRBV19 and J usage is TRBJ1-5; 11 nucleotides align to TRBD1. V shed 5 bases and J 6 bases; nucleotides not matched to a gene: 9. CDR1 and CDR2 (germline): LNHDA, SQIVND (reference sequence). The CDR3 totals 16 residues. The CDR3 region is CASSLRTGGVGQPQHF. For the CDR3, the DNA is TGTGCCAGTAGTCTCCGGACAGGGGGCGTGGGTCAGCCCCAGCATTTT.

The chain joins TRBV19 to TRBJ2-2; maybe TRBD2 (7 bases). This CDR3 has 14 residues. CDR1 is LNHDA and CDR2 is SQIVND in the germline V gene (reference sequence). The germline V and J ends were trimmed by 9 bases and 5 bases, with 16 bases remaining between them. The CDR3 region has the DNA TGTGCCAGCCGAATGGGGGGGCGGACCGGGGAGCTGTTTTTT. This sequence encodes CASRMGGRTGELFF. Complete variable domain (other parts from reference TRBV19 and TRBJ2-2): DGGITQSPKYLFRKEGQNVTLSCEQNLNHDAMYWYRQDPGQGLRLIYYSQIVNDFQKGDIAEGYSVSREKKESFPLTVTSAQKNPTAFYLCASRMGGRTGELFFGEGSRLTVL.

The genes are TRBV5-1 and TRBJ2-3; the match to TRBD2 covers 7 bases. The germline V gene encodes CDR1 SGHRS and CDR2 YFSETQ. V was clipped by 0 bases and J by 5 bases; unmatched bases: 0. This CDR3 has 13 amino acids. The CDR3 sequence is CASSLASGDTQYF. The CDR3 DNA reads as TGCGCCAGCAGCTTGGCTAGCGGAGATACGCAGTATTTT.

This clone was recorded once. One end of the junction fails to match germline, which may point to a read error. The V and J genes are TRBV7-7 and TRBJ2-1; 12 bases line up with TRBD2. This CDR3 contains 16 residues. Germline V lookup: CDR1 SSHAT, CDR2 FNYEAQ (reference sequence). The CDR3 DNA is TGTGCTAGCAGCACCGGACTAGCGGGGATCTACAATGAGCAGTTCTTC. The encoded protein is CASSTGLAGIYNEQFF.

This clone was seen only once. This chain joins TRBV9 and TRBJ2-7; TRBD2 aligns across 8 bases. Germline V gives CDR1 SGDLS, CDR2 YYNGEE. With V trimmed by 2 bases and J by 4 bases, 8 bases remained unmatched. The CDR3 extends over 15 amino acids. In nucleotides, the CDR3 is TGTGCCAGCAGCGTTACTAGCGGTCCTGGGTACGAGCAGTACTTC. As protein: CASSVTSGPGYEQYF.

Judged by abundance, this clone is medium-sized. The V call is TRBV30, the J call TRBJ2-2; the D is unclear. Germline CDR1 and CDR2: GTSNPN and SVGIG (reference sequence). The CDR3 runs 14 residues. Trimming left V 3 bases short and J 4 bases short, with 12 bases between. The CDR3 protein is CAWRERQLTGELFF. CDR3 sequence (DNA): TGTGCCTGGAGAGAGAGGCAGCTCACCGGGGAGCTGTTTTTT.

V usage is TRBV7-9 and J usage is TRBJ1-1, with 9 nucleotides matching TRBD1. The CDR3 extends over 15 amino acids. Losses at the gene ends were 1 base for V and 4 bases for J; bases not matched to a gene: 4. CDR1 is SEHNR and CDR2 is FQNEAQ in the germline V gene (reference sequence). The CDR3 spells CASSLGDRASTEAFF. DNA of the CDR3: TGTGCCAGCAGCTTAGGGGACAGGGCTTCCACTGAAGCTTTCTTT.

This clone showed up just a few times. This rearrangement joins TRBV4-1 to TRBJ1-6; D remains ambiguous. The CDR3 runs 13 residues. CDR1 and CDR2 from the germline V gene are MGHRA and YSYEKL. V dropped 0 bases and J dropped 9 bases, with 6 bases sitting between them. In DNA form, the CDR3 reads TGCGCCAGCAGCCAAGAGCGAGGTTCACCCCTCCACTTT. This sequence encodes CASSQERGSPLHF.

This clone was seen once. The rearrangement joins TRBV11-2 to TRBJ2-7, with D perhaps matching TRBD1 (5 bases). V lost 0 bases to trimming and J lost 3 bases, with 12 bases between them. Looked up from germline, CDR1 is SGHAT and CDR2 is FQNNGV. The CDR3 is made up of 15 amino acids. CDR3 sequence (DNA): TGTGCCAGCAGCTTAGAGGCGACAGCAAACTACGAGCAGTACTTC. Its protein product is CASSLEATANYEQYF.

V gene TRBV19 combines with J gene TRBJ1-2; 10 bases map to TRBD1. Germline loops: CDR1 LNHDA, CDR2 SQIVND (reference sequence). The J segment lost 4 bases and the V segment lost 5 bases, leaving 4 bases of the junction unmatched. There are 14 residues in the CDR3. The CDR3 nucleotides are TGTGCCAGTAGTGACAGGGGGCAAGGCTATGGCTACACCTTC. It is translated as CASSDRGQGYGYTF.

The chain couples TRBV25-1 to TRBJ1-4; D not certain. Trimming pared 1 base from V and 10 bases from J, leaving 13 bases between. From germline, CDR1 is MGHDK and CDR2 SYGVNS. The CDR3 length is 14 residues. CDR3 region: CASSESRGSAKLFF. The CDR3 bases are TGTGCCAGCAGTGAATCAAGAGGCTCCGCAAAACTGTTTTTT.

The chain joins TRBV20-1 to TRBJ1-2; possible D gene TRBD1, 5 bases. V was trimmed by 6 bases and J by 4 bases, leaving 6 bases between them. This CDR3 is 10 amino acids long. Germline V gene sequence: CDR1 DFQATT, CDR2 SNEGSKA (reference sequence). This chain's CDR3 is CSAGLYGYTF. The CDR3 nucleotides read TGCAGTGCGGGGCTCTATGGCTACACCTTC.

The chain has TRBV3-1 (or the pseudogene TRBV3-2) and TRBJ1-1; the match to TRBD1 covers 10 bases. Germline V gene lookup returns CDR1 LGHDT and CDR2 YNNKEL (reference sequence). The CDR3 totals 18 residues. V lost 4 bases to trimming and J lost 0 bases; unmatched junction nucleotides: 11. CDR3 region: CASSPTETGGVMNTEAFF. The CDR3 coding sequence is TGTGCCAGCAGCCCGACCGAGACAGGGGGCGTGATGAACACTGAAGCTTTCTTT.

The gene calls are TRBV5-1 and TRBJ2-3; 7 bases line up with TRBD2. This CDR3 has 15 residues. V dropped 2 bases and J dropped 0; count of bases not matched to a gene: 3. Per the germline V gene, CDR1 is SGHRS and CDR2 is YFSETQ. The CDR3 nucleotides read TGCGCCAGCAGCTTTCATAGCGGGAGCACAGATACGCAGTATTTT. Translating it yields CASSFHSGSTDTQYF.